This T cell receptor beta chain appears in the sequencing data of a study of T cells in localized non-small cell lung cancer. Repertoires were generated with immunoSEQ multiplex PCR, while TCRdb's copy carries only in-frame clones and drops some. The table shows hundreds of clones, with approximately 20% occurring only once. Study-wide findings and caveats: The study detected a median around 61 of the top 100 tumor clones in adjacent lung. It was uninvolved adjacent lung that showed the highest T cell clonality, exceeding tumor.

In regard to this clone: Its cognate antigen is unknown.

This CDR3 comprises 14 residues. Trimming removed 6 bases from V and 1 base from J; junction bases left unmatched: 5. Germline values: CDR1 SGHNT, CDR2 YENEEA. V gene TRBV11-3 combines with J gene TRBJ1-1, with 7 bases lining up with TRBD1. This specimen was normal lung tissue next to the tumor, taken before any cancer treatment. The receptor comes from a female donor of 60 years or more with stage II lung adenocarcinoma. The CDR3 spells CASRWGQTNTEAFF. The CDR3 bases are TGTGCCAGCAGATGGGGACAGACGAACACTGAAGCTTTCTTT.